This TCR beta chain was obtained from a study of metastatic and nonmetastatic thyroid tumors. Study-wide background: Samples came from malignant and benign thyroid patients, and repertoires were compared across blood and tumor or nodule tissue.

Nobody among the patients had been given any treatment before thyroid surgery. Study-level points and caveats: Malignant tumors reportedly showed significantly higher TCR beta diversity than benign nodules in both blood and tumor.

This clone was seen repeatedly, ten times or more. Antigen specificity is unknown. In the authors' methods: Construction of a distant-metastasis classifier for papillary thyroid cancer relied on CDR3 differences across clinicopathological groups. TCRdb ran MiXCR on the PCR reads. The authors' filters were not applied to this entry. The table includes fewer than 20,000 clones, 25% to 35% detected once. Germline V gives CDR1 SEHNR, CDR2 FQNEAQ (reference sequence). Trimming left V 5 bases short and J 8 bases short, with 12 bases between. The length of the CDR3 is 12 residues. The sample comprised tumor tissue. The J gene is TRBJ1-1, the V gene TRBV7-9; possible D gene TRBD1, 6 bases. The TCR originated in a male donor with papillary thyroid cancer or a benign thyroid nodule (not recorded which). Some clones in this sample may be carry-over from other donors' samples. CDR3 coding DNA: TGTGCCAGCAGCCAGGGGTTCGCGGAAGCTTTCTTT. Encoded protein: CASSQGFAEAFF.